Listed below are T cell receptor beta chains from one sample, sequenced in a study of molecular identifiers for immune sequencing clone quantification. TCRdb reprocessed the PCR reads via MiXCR and lists one record per CDR3 protein. Here the sample spans about 70,000 distinct CDR3 sequences, 15% to 20% being singletons. Sequencing was done on a sample of naive CD8+ T cells from blood, with Jurkat cell RNA spiked in. The receptor source for this set is a human donor in good health. Some libraries in this study had Jurkat cell RNA spiked in. CDR3s include the opening cysteine and the closing phenylalanine or tryptophan.

J	V	CDR3
TRBJ2-3	TRBV11-3	CASSLDMGTDTQYF
TRBJ2-7	TRBV27	CASSYGQGSVYEQYF
TRBJ1-1	TRBV6-2/TRBV6-3	CARGWGGNTEAFF
TRBJ2-3	TRBV29-1	CSVHIPGTASTDTQYF
TRBJ1-6	TRBV7-9	CASSLKDRGDSPLHF
TRBJ1-6	TRBV6-5	CASRTGTGDLISPLHF
TRBJ1-5	TRBV5-1	CASSLEGLGQPQHF
TRBJ1-1	TRBV13	CASSLGLNTESFF
TRBJ1-1	TRBV4-1	CASSQDEGPTEAFF
TRBJ2-5	TRBV4-2	CASSRRLAGQETQYF
TRBJ2-1	TRBV14	CASSPYETLFNEQFF
TRBJ1-1	TRBV7-8	CASSLRQDQAFF
TRBJ2-7	TRBV4-3	CASSQDWRNRGSEQYF
TRBJ2-2	TRBV19	CASTLNRGNTGELFF
TRBJ2-2	TRBV5-1	CVSSLDQNTGELFF
TRBJ2-1	TRBV4-3	CASSFASSSYNEQFF
TRBJ2-3	TRBV11-2	CASSLTGDTQYF
TRBJ1-5	TRBV11-2	CASSLDRFQPQHF
TRBJ2-2	TRBV29-1	CSVVGGNGELFF
TRBJ2-1	TRBV10-3	CATSGGDYNEQFF
TRBJ2-3	TRBV11-2	CASRTRKGKSDTQYF
TRBJ2-5	TRBV7-2	CASSLTSGQETQYF
TRBJ2-1	TRBV5-6	CASSLGSWGPDGEQFF
TRBJ1-1	TRBV28	CASILRQKRGAEAFF
TRBJ1-1	TRBV5-5	CASSLNRHTEAFF
TRBJ2-5	TRBV2	CASSLRDTRYQETQYF
TRBJ1-4	TRBV7-9	CASSLSEDEKLFF
TRBJ1-6	TRBV12-3/TRBV12-4	CASRQELWNSPLHF
TRBJ2-7	TRBV11-2	CASTWEAASYEQYF
TRBJ2-1	TRBV4-1	CASSQVAGPYNEQFF